This entry features one T cell receptor (beta chain) sequence. Its target is unknown. Libraries were prepared by immunoSEQ multiplex PCR; TCRdb keeps only in-frame clonotypes and omits some of them. The sample has about 350,000 clones; about 88% are singletons. The sample originates from a study of Ad26.COV2.S vaccination and SARS-CoV-2 variants. For the study at large: Ad26.COV2.S arm of COV1001 included the donor. Recipients of Ad26.COV2.S got it intramuscularly, once or twice 56 days apart.

Points from the study as a whole: Whether participants received vaccine or placebo, their non-spike TCR breadth was similar. People who got the vaccine had more spike-specific TCR breadth than people who got placebo.

The treatment denotes: about 20 received Ad26.COV2.S at low or high dose, single or two shots; several received placebo; per-sample allocation not given. Day 63 after the first vaccine or placebo injection was the time point for sampling. The sequencing used peripheral blood, collected in a trial of Ad26.COV2.S vaccine versus placebo. This TCR was recovered from a person aged 18 to 59 who received the Ad26.COV2.S COVID-19 vaccine or a placebo.

CDR3 sequence reads: CASSLGNRAEKLFF. CDR3 sequence (DNA): TGTGCCAGCAGCTTAGGTAACAGGGCGGAAAAACTGTTTTTT. The rearrangement joins TRBV7-2 to TRBJ1-4, with D perhaps matching TRBD1 (6 bases). In germline, CDR1 is SGHTA, CDR2 FQGNSA. V was shortened by 1 base and J by 8 bases, with 11 bases between the two germline ends. The CDR3 spans 14 residues.